This TCR beta chain was captured in a study of blood T cells in healthy people across ages. Study conclusions and caveats: TCR beta diversity, measured per million T cells, fell in a roughly linear way with age.

The use of a sample-barcoded 5' primer and a J-beta primer mix characterized a second PCR of roughly 6 to 11 cycles. A template-switch adaptor containing 12 random nucleotides labeled each cDNA molecule. TCRdb re-called the 5' RACE reads with MiXCR, one entry per CDR3 protein. The sample includes around 1.5 million distinct CDR3 sequences, about 43% of them seen just once. Germline V gives CDR1 ENHRY, CDR2 SYGVKD. The V segment lost 11 bases and the J segment 0 bases; nucleotides outside the gene matches: 18. This CDR3 region has 19 residues. This clonotype was counted only a few times. Its antigen remains unknown.

The sequence came from a woman in her late teens or twenties in good health. The chain employs TRBV10-3 and TRBJ2-1; 11 bases are shared with TRBD2. The sample taken for sequencing was blood. In DNA, the CDR3 is TGTGCCTCCCGGGGCGGGACTAGCGGAGCCCGGGGCTCCTACAATGAGCAGTTCTTC. It encodes CASRGGTSGARGSYNEQFF.